These 30 T cell receptor beta chains were sequenced from one sample in a study of blood T cell repertoires in COVID-19. The protocol was immunoSEQ multiplex PCR, while the TCRdb copy is restricted to in-frame clones and leaves out a portion. The data hold about 230,000 clones, with 70% to 90% observed a single time. The sample comprised PBMCs or T cells enriched from blood (not recorded which). The receptor source for this set is a man younger than 45 who had recovered from COVID-19.

The chain is built from TRBV28 and TRBJ1-5, with D perhaps TRBD1 (6 bases). Trimming removed 8 bases from V and 7 bases from J, with 21 bases in between. The germline gives CDR1 MDHEN, CDR2 SYDVKM. This CDR3 is built from 15 residues. CDR3 sequence (DNA): TGTGCCAGCGGAGCTTCAGGGGCGACCTGGCAGCCCCAGCATTTT. Translating gives CASGASGATWQPQHF.

V is TRBV19 and J is TRBJ2-1, with TRBD1 as a possible D gene (6 bases). In germline, CDR1 is LNHDA, CDR2 SQIVND (reference sequence). Between the trimmed V and J ends, which lost 7 bases and 2 bases, there was a span of 12 bases. This CDR3 has 14 residues. CDR3 region: CASKSGVAYNEQFF. CDR3 nucleotide sequence: TGTGCCAGTAAGTCAGGGGTGGCCTACAATGAGCAGTTCTTC.

V usage is TRBV12-3 or TRBV12-4 and J usage is TRBJ2-1, with unresolved D. V lost 7 bases to trimming and J lost 2 bases, with 9 bases between them. The CDR3 is made up of 13 amino acids. CDR3 nucleotide sequence: TGTGCCAGCAAATCCAGGCCCTACAATGAGCAGTTCTTC. Protein product: CASKSRPYNEQFF.

This chain links TRBV7-9 with TRBJ1-2; 8 bases map to TRBD1. The V and J ends lost 1 base and 8 bases, in that order; junction bases with no gene match: 9. This CDR3 contains 15 residues. CDR1 and CDR2 (germline): SEHNR, FQNEAQ (reference sequence). The CDR3 here is CASSLGQGSGGGYTF. For the CDR3, the DNA is TGTGCCAGCAGCTTAGGACAGGGGTCTGGGGGAGGCTACACCTTC.

The chain has TRBV24-1 and TRBJ1-2; D is unclear. The CDR3 consists of 14 residues. Per germline, CDR1 KGHDR and CDR2 SFDVKD. Trimming shortened V by 1 base and J by 7 bases, and 12 bases separated the two germline ends. CDR3 DNA sequence: TGTGCCACCAGTGATTTTACTCAGGATTTTGGCTACACCTTC. The encoded protein is CATSDFTQDFGYTF.

V is TRBV28 and J is TRBJ1-5, with D hard to call. V was pared by 4 bases and J by 5 bases, with 12 bases between. Germline V CDR1 and CDR2: MDHEN, SYDVKM. This CDR3 has 14 residues. CDR3 DNA sequence: TGTGCCAGCAGTTCTCCGGGATTCGATCAGCCCCAGCATTTT. This sequence encodes CASSSPGFDQPQHF. The whole variable domain, filled in from reference TRBV28 and TRBJ1-5, reads DVKVTQSSRYLVKRTGEKVFLECVQDMDHENMFWYRQDPGLGLRLIYFSYDVKMKEKGDIPEGYSVSREKKERFSLILESASTNQTSMYLCASSSPGFDQPQHFGDGTRLSIL.

V is TRBV30 and J is TRBJ2-7; D is unclear. Trimming stripped 0 bases from V and 2 bases from J, with 5 bases between. Germline-derived CDR1 and CDR2 are GTSNPN and SVGIG (reference sequence). The CDR3 contains 12 residues. CDR3 loop: CAWSVSAYEQYF. The CDR3 DNA is TGTGCCTGGAGTGTCAGTGCCTACGAGCAGTACTTC.

CDR3 bases: TGTGCCAGCAGCTTAGGACAGTCCCCCGGAGAGACCCAGTACTTC. Translating gives CASSLGQSPGETQYF. The rearrangement uses TRBV11-1 and TRBJ2-5; D is possibly TRBD1 (5 bases). Germline loops: CDR1 SGHAT, CDR2 FQDESV (reference sequence). Trimming stripped 1 base from V and 4 bases from J, with 13 bases between. This CDR3 spans 15 amino acids.

V is TRBV4-2 and J is TRBJ1-2; 7 bases map to TRBD1. The CDR3 has 16 residues. V was clipped by 3 bases and J by 0 bases; unmatched bases: 7. CDR1 LGHNA and CDR2 YNFKEQ come from the germline V gene. CDR3 coding DNA: TGTGCCAGCAGCCAGGCCCTCAGGGGGACTAACTATGGCTACACCTTC. Amino acids: CASSQALRGTNYGYTF.

The CDR3 bases are TGTGCCAGCAGTGTCTTAGGCTTTTCCCGCAGGGGTTACACTGAAGCTTTCTTT. Translated: CASSVLGFSRRGYTEAFF. The V gene is TRBV6-1, the J gene TRBJ1-1; D possibly corresponds to TRBD1 (6 bases). V was trimmed by 4 bases and J by 3 bases, leaving 24 bases between them. CDR3 size: 18 residues. Per germline, CDR1 MNHNS and CDR2 SASEGT.

J is TRBJ2-4 and V is TRBV18; D unclear. CDR1 KGHSH and CDR2 LQKENI come from the germline V gene. The CDR3 is 16 residues long. With 3 bases removed from V and 0 bases from J, the gap between germline ends came to 12 bases. The CDR3 is CASSPTVPVAKNIQYF. The CDR3 nucleotides read TGTGCCAGCTCACCCACGGTCCCCGTAGCCAAAAACATTCAGTACTTC.

This clone was seen a handful of times. This chain links TRBV4-1 with TRBJ1-5; TRBD1 is a possible D gene (5 bases). V lost 0 bases, J lost 1 base, and 16 bases lay in between. The CDR3 sequence is 18 residues long. CDR1 and CDR2 from the germline V gene are MGHRA and YSYEKL. The CDR3 spells CASSQDRQGLWSNQPQHF. The CDR3 DNA follows: TGCGCCAGCAGCCAAGATCGGCAGGGACTGTGGAGCAATCAGCCCCAGCATTTT.

This clone was detected only once. The gene calls are TRBV4-1 and TRBJ2-1; the D gene is possibly TRBD2 (6 bases). This CDR3 comprises 19 residues. Deletions cut 3 bases from V and 0 bases from J, with 21 bases between. CDR1 MGHRA and CDR2 YSYEKL come from the germline V gene. The CDR3 region is CASSHGLTSPQTSYNEQFF. The CDR3 nucleotides read TGCGCCAGCAGCCACGGTCTCACTAGCCCCCAAACCTCCTACAATGAGCAGTTCTTC.

The chain links TRBV13 to TRBJ1-2; 7 bases are shared with TRBD1. The germline gives CDR1 PRHDT, CDR2 FYEKMQ (reference sequence). This CDR3 region has 15 residues. Losses at the gene ends were 5 bases for V and 7 bases for J; bases not matched to a gene: 13. The CDR3 DNA reads TGTGCCAGCAGCACACAGGGGCACCCACTCGCTGGCTACACCTTC. This translates into CASSTQGHPLAGYTF.

V usage is TRBV5-1 and J usage is TRBJ2-1, with a possible D match to TRBD1 (5 bases). The length of the CDR3 is 16 residues. Germline-derived CDR1 and CDR2 are SGHRS and YFSETQ. Trimming shortened V by 0 bases and J by 2 bases, and 12 bases separated the two germline ends. The CDR3 region is CASSLVGQVAYNEQFF. The CDR3 DNA reads TGCGCCAGCAGCTTGGTGGGGCAGGTAGCCTACAATGAGCAGTTCTTC.

V gene TRBV19 combines with J gene TRBJ1-3, with 7 bases that match TRBD1. CDR1 LNHDA and CDR2 SQIVND come from the germline V gene (reference sequence). The CDR3 runs to 16 residues. V lost 3 bases, J lost 0 bases, and 5 bases stayed unmatched. In nucleotides, the CDR3 is TGTGCCAGTAGTATGGAGGCAGGGGGCTCTGGAAACACCATATATTTT. Translated: CASSMEAGGSGNTIYF. The full variable domain, with the rest looked up from reference TRBV19 and TRBJ1-3, is DGGITQSPKYLFRKEGQNVTLSCEQNLNHDAMYWYRQDPGQGLRLIYYSQIVNDFQKGDIAEGYSVSREKKESFPLTVTSAQKNPTAFYLCASSMEAGGSGNTIYFGEGSWLTVV.

This clone was observed once. CDR3 in DNA: TGTGCCAGCAGAGCTAGCGGGAGCCAGGGAGACGAGCAGTACTTC. It encodes CASRASGSQGDEQYF. This chain joins TRBV2 and TRBJ2-7; 10 bases map to TRBD2. The germline CDR1 and CDR2 sequences are SNHLY and FYNNEI. J was trimmed by 5 bases and V by 6 bases; bases with no gene match: 10. This CDR3 is built from 15 residues.

The chain carries TRBV12-3 or TRBV12-4 and TRBJ2-5; the D is unclear. V lost 3 bases to trimming and J lost 3 bases, with 8 bases between them. The CDR3 has 13 amino acids. The CDR3 sequence: CASSFFPEETQYF. The CDR3 bases are TGTGCCAGCAGTTTCTTTCCGGAAGAGACCCAGTACTTC.

The chain uses TRBV9 and TRBJ2-1; 8 bases map to TRBD2. Germline loops: CDR1 SGDLS, CDR2 YYNGEE. The CDR3 runs to 17 residues. The ends lost 0 bases at V and 3 bases at J; junction bases unmatched: 8. The CDR3 spells CASSVVGLTSVYNEQFF. CDR3 nucleotide sequence: TGTGCCAGCAGCGTAGTCGGGTTGACTAGCGTCTACAATGAGCAGTTCTTC.

The count of this clone is one. The rearrangement links TRBV7-2 to TRBJ2-3, with D maybe TRBD1 (7 bases). The germline V gene encodes CDR1 SGHTA and CDR2 FQGNSA. The CDR3 extends over 13 amino acids. V lost 5 bases and J 12 bases, leaving 18 bases between the germline ends. The CDR3 reads CASSQGGRDSQYF. The CDR3 coding sequence is TGTGCCAGCAGCCAAGGGGGCCGGGACTCCCAGTATTTT.

The chain employs TRBV28 and TRBJ1-4; 10 bases are a match to TRBD1. Germline assignment: CDR1 MDHEN and CDR2 SYDVKM. The CDR3 consists of 14 residues. The ends lost 6 bases at V and 7 bases at J; junction bases unmatched: 5. CDR3 sequence: CASRGTGAGEKLFF. The CDR3 DNA reads TGTGCCAGCAGGGGGACAGGGGCAGGTGAAAAACTGTTTTTT.

The chain uses TRBV19 and TRBJ1-4, with TRBD1 matching 7 bases. J lost 4 bases, V lost 3 bases, and 5 bases had no gene match. This CDR3 region has 15 residues. Looked up from germline, CDR1 is LNHDA and CDR2 is SQIVND (reference sequence). The CDR3 loop is CASSIGGQRNEKLFF. CDR3 in DNA: TGTGCCAGTAGTATCGGGGGACAGCGTAATGAAAAACTGTTTTTT. The full variable domain, in which reference TRBV19 and TRBJ1-4 provide the parts outside the CDR3, is DGGITQSPKYLFRKEGQNVTLSCEQNLNHDAMYWYRQDPGQGLRLIYYSQIVNDFQKGDIAEGYSVSREKKESFPLTVTSAQKNPTAFYLCASSIGGQRNEKLFFGSGTQLSVL.

This chain uses TRBV11-2 with TRBJ2-5; D might be TRBD2 (6 bases). CDR3 length: 15 residues. V was cut by 3 bases and J by 4 bases, with 15 bases left in between. In germline, CDR1 is SGHAT, CDR2 FQNNGV. The DNA of the CDR3 is TGTGCCAGCAGCTTGTGGGCCCCCGGGGGAGAGACCCAGTACTTC. Translated, it gives CASSLWAPGGETQYF.

The genes are TRBV7-9 and TRBJ2-7; weak D call: TRBD2 (6 bases). This CDR3 is built from 14 residues. Germline V gene lookup returns CDR1 SEHNR and CDR2 FQNEAQ (reference sequence). The V gene lost 0 bases and the J gene lost 4 bases, with 10 bases spanning the gap. Here the CDR3 DNA reads TGTGCCAGCAGCTTAGCAAATGGGGGGTACGAGCAGTACTTC. Amino acids: CASSLANGGYEQYF.

V and J are TRBV2 and TRBJ1-2, with D uncertain. Trimming pared 5 bases from V and 6 bases from J, leaving 16 bases between. Germline-derived CDR1 and CDR2 are SNHLY and FYNNEI. The CDR3 is made up of 14 amino acids. In DNA, the CDR3 is TGTGCCAGCAGTCCTTACAGAGCTGTGGATGGCTACACCTTC. This codes for CASSPYRAVDGYTF.

This clone occurred once. Sequence at one end of the junction differs from germline and may be a read error. The rearrangement joins TRBV27 to TRBJ2-7, with unresolved D. The V gene's germline CDR1 is MNHEY and CDR2 SMNVEV (reference sequence). CDR3 size: 10 residues. The CDR3 sequence: CDCWAYEQYF. The CDR3 DNA sequence: TGCGACTGCTGGGCCTACGAGCAGTACTTC.

The chain has TRBV18 and TRBJ1-6; D gene ambiguous. The CDR3 runs 16 residues. Trimming left V 2 bases short and J 8 bases short, with 16 bases between. The V gene's germline CDR1 is KGHSH and CDR2 LQKENI. DNA of the CDR3: TGTGCCAGCTCACCAGTACCCGGGAAGCATCATTCACCCCTCCACTTT. Its translation: CASSPVPGKHHSPLHF.

Note on this clone: Different DNA sequences within this sample yield the same CDR3. The chain uses TRBV27 and TRBJ2-3; the match to TRBD1 covers 7 bases. The ends lost 4 bases at V and 3 bases at J; junction bases unmatched: 4. The germline CDR1 and CDR2 sequences are MNHEY and SMNVEV (reference sequence). The CDR3 has 14 amino acids. DNA of the CDR3: TGTGCCAGCAGTTGGGTCAGGGGGACAGATACGCAGTATTTT. This translates into CASSWVRGTDTQYF.

The chain combines TRBV6-1 with TRBJ2-6; TRBD1 matches at 9 bases. V lost 4 bases to trimming and J lost 0 bases; unmatched junction nucleotides: 1. CDR3 size: 16 residues. CDR1 is MNHNS and CDR2 is SASEGT in the germline V gene. The CDR3 coding sequence is TGTGCCAGCAGTGCGGGACAGGGCTCTGGGGCCAACGTCCTGACTTTC. The encoded protein is CASSAGQGSGANVLTF.

This clone was seen just once. The V and J genes are TRBV5-1 and TRBJ1-5; 10 bases fit TRBD1. The CDR3 runs to 15 residues. J was trimmed by 4 bases and V by 4 bases; bases with no gene match: 5. Germline V CDR1 and CDR2: SGHRS, YFSETQ. The CDR3 bases are TGCGCCAGCAGCATTGGACAGGGGGGAAATCAGCCCCAGCATTTT. Protein product: CASSIGQGGNQPQHF.